These 10 T cell receptor beta chains came from one sample sequenced in a study of OX40 agonist ivuxolimab in advanced cancers. TCRdb keeps only in-frame clones here, not all; method: immunoSEQ multiplex PCR. The sample shows 75,000 to 80,000 clones, about nine tenths of them seen only once. The sample was CD4+ or CD8+ T cells sorted from blood, taken in a trial of the OX40 agonist ivuxolimab. These receptors all stem from an adult with an advanced solid tumor such as melanoma, head and neck, liver or kidney cancer.

This sequence joins TRBV15 and TRBJ2-5; TRBD2 agrees at 8 bases. Germline V gene sequence: CDR1 LNHNV, CDR2 YYDKDF (reference sequence). The CDR3 totals 13 residues. V lost 8 bases to trimming and J lost 4 bases; unmatched junction nucleotides: 6. The CDR3 region is CATRFAGGETQYF. As DNA, the CDR3 is TGTGCCACCCGTTTTGCGGGAGGAGAGACCCAGTACTTC.

This chain connects TRBV6-1 to TRBJ1-2; D unclear. The CDR3 spans 16 residues. V was shortened by 4 bases and J by 0 bases, with 15 bases between the two germline ends. Looked up from germline, CDR1 is MNHNS and CDR2 is SASEGT. The CDR3 DNA follows: TGTGCCAGCAGTGCGAGCCACCTTAATTCTAACTATGGCTACACCTTC. Translation: CASSASHLNSNYGYTF.

The chain links TRBV5-4 to TRBJ1-2, with a possible D match to TRBD1 (5 bases). V dropped 1 base and J dropped 8 bases, with 12 bases sitting between them. Per germline, CDR1 SGHNT and CDR2 YYREEE (reference sequence). The CDR3 loop spans 13 amino acids. CDR3 sequence: CASSLLLREGYTF. CDR3 sequence (DNA): TGTGCCAGCAGCTTGCTTCTCAGGGAAGGCTACACCTTC.

The J gene is TRBJ2-1, the V gene TRBV5-1; 9 nucleotides align to TRBD2. Germline V lookup: CDR1 SGHRS, CDR2 YFSETQ. V trimming: 4 bases; J trimming: 15 bases; junction bases outside the gene matches: 20. The CDR3 extends over 16 amino acids. CDR3 nucleotides: TGCGCCAGCAGCCCCTCTTCGACTAGCGGACACGCAATGTGGTTCTTC. Amino acid sequence: CASSPSSTSGHAMWFF.

The chain recombines TRBV9 with TRBJ2-7; the D gene is possibly TRBD2 (5 bases). The germline CDR1 and CDR2 sequences are SGDLS and YYNGEE. The germline V and J ends were trimmed by 4 bases and 3 bases, with 14 bases remaining between them. The CDR3 covers 14 residues. This chain's CDR3 is CASSPRRGFYEQYF. The CDR3 DNA is TGTGCCAGCAGCCCCAGGAGAGGGTTCTACGAGCAGTACTTC.

The J gene is TRBJ2-1, the V gene TRBV6-4, with 10 bases fitting TRBD1. Germline V CDR1 and CDR2: MRHNA, SNTAGT. Losses at the gene ends were 6 bases for V and 4 bases for J; bases not matched to a gene: 6. The CDR3 loop spans 15 amino acids. CDR3 region: CASSSGQGSYNEQFF. Here the CDR3 DNA reads TGTGCCAGCAGCTCGGGACAGGGGAGTTACAATGAGCAGTTCTTC.

The chain is built from TRBV19 and TRBJ1-1; no definite D call. This CDR3 has 14 residues. CDR1 and CDR2 from the germline V gene are LNHDA and SQIVND (reference sequence). V was trimmed by 7 bases and J by 1 base, leaving 13 bases between them. This CDR3 is CASTKIGQNTEAFF. The DNA for the CDR3 is TGTGCCAGTACTAAAATTGGGCAGAACACTGAAGCTTTCTTT.

The chain employs TRBV5-6 and TRBJ1-1; D unresolved. The CDR3 is 14 amino acids. CDR1 is SGHDT and CDR2 is YYEEEE in the germline V gene. V was trimmed by 4 bases and J by 3 bases, leaving 13 bases between them. The CDR3: CASSQEILDTEAFF. In nucleotides, the CDR3 is TGTGCCAGCAGCCAGGAGATTTTGGACACTGAAGCTTTCTTT.

V is TRBV6-1 and J is TRBJ2-5; D is ambiguous. CDR3 size: 10 residues. The V and J ends lost 6 bases and 5 bases respectively, with 4 bases between them. Germline CDR1 is MNHNS and CDR2 is SASEGT. The CDR3 DNA reads TGTGCCAGCAGCTTGGAGACCCAGTACTTC. It translates to CASSLETQYF.

This chain connects TRBV5-1 to TRBJ2-3; 9 nucleotides line up with TRBD2. V lost 2 bases to trimming and J lost 6 bases; unmatched junction nucleotides: 7. The CDR3 has 15 amino acids. CDR1 and CDR2 from the germline V gene are SGHRS and YFSETQ. CDR3 bases: TGCGCCAGCAGCTTACGGACTAGCGCTTCGGATACGCAGTATTTT. This codes for CASSLRTSASDTQYF.